This is a list of T cell receptor beta chains from one sample in a study of blood T cell repertoires in COVID-19. The method was immunoSEQ multiplex PCR; TCRdb's version includes in-frame clones alone and lacks a portion of them. Found here are 400,000 to 550,000 clones, around 90% of them singletons; the top ten hold nearly 2%. The material sequenced was PBMCs or T cells enriched from blood (not recorded which). The origin of the receptors is a woman younger than 35 with acute COVID-19. CDR3s include the opening cysteine and the closing phenylalanine or tryptophan. The order of the fields is V gene, J gene, CDR3 length, CDR3 protein.

V: TRBV14; J: TRBJ2-1; length: 15; CDR3: CASSQWVSGYNEQFF
V: TRBV9; J: TRBJ2-5; length: 14; CDR3: CASSPSSDPRTQYF
V: TRBV30; J: TRBJ2-7; length: 13; CDR3: CAWSTLGPYEQYF
V: TRBV10-2; J: TRBJ1-2; length: 13; CDR3: CASSGSGTYGYTF
V: TRBV29-1; J: TRBJ1-1; length: 10; CDR3: CSVGATEAFF
V: TRBV9; J: TRBJ2-2; length: 16; CDR3: CASTPGGRGGTGELFF
V: TRBV19; J: TRBJ2-5; length: 15; CDR3: CASSVWDREGETQYF
V: TRBV2; J: TRBJ2-3; length: 14; CDR3: CASNNPGRLDTQYF
V: TRBV9; J: TRBJ2-7; length: 14; CDR3: CASSVELVSSEQYF
V: TRBV11-2; J: TRBJ1-1; length: 14; CDR3: CASSVTGGNTEAFF
V: TRBV9; J: TRBJ1-3; length: 15; CDR3: CASKASDYSGNTIYF
V: TRBV6-5; J: TRBJ2-7; length: 16; CDR3: CASSYSGSGKSYEQYF
V: TRBV9; J: TRBJ2-1; length: 19; CDR3: CASSLRTSGGSPSYNEQFF
V: TRBV28; J: TRBJ2-7; length: 15; CDR3: CASSLGGSGNYEQYF
V: TRBV19; J: TRBJ2-1; length: 15; CDR3: CASSIWGQGTVSQFF
V: TRBV10-3; J: TRBJ1-3; length: 12; CDR3: CATSSSGNTIYF
V: TRBV12-3/TRBV12-4; J: TRBJ2-7; length: 12; CDR3: CASSLGGFEQYF
V: TRBV9; J: TRBJ2-2; length: 16; CDR3: CASSGTSGMNTGELFF
V: TRBV18; J: TRBJ1-3; length: 15; CDR3: CASSIEQGSGNTIYF
V: TRBV7-9; J: TRBJ1-4; length: 15; CDR3: CASSPRTGGREKLFF
V: TRBV3-1/TRBV3-2; J: TRBJ2-2; length: 16; CDR3: CASSQLGGGNTGELFF
V: TRBV6-5; J: TRBJ1-5; length: 14; CDR3: CASRNGVFDQPQHF
V: TRBV11-3; J: TRBJ2-1; length: 13; CDR3: CASSRGLGNEQFF
V: TRBV19; J: TRBJ2-7; length: 14; CDR3: CASSIGSGDYEQYF
V: TRBV3-1/TRBV3-2; J: TRBJ2-2; length: 15; CDR3: CASSLGQKNTGELFF
V: TRBV19; J: TRBJ2-7; length: 14; CDR3: CASKFRTGSYEQYF
V: TRBV21-1; J: TRBJ2-3; length: 16; CDR3: CASTPTRNSSTDTQYF
V: TRBV7-9; J: TRBJ2-3; length: 15; CDR3: CASSLGQGATDTQYF
V: TRBV7-2; J: TRBJ2-3; length: 17; CDR3: CASSPSPGTGYPDTQYF
V: TRBV12-3/TRBV12-4; J: TRBJ2-1; length: 13; CDR3: CASSRLADLEQFF
V: TRBV6-5; J: TRBJ1-1; length: 14; CDR3: CASSQQGLNTEAFF
V: TRBV6-5; J: TRBJ1-3; length: 12; CDR3: CASGGDGNTIYF
V: TRBV30; J: TRBJ1-2; length: 11; CDR3: CAWSVGEGYTF
V: TRBV5-4; J: TRBJ1-1; length: 13; CDR3: CASSSNVVGEAFF
V: TRBV5-1; J: TRBJ2-5; length: 16; CDR3: CASSWMGTSGRETQYF
V: TRBV19; J: TRBJ1-1; length: 15; CDR3: CASSIIGQGDTEAFF
V: TRBV27; J: TRBJ2-1; length: 15; CDR3: CASSLTSGRINEQFF
V: TRBV5-6; J: TRBJ1-5; length: 15; CDR3: CASSLAGGVNQPQHF
V: TRBV30; J: TRBJ1-3; length: 13; CDR3: CAWSVHAGNTIYF
V: TRBV28; J: TRBJ1-5; length: 15; CDR3: CASSNTGGSNQPQHF
V: TRBV7-8; J: TRBJ2-2; length: 16; CDR3: CASSGKGALNTGELFF
V: TRBV18; J: TRBJ2-6; length: 18; CDR3: CASSPTGTELSGANVLTF
V: TRBV12-3/TRBV12-4; J: TRBJ1-1; length: 12; CDR3: CASSLSNTEAFF
V: TRBV28; J: TRBJ1-6; length: 15; CDR3: CASCGGSSYNSPLHF
V: TRBV20-1; J: TRBJ1-2; length: 11; CDR3: CTSGANYGYTF
V: TRBV6-2/TRBV6-3; J: TRBJ2-1; length: 14; CDR3: CASSYSAGGYIKFF
V: TRBV11-2; J: TRBJ2-5; length: 13; CDR3: CASSRAGLETQYF
V: TRBV11-2; J: TRBJ2-1; length: 16; CDR3: CASSTLGAPPYNEQFF
V: TRBV6-6; J: TRBJ1-3; length: 14; CDR3: CASDRGSSGNTIYF
V: TRBV10-1; J: TRBJ2-3; length: 14; CDR3: CASSALPSPDTQYF
V: TRBV12-3/TRBV12-4; J: TRBJ2-7; length: 13; CDR3: CASSSTSSYEQYF
V: TRBV14; J: TRBJ2-7; length: 16; CDR3: CASSPLGGSGIYEQYF
V: TRBV25-1; J: TRBJ2-3; length: 16; CDR3: CASSPNLAAPGDTQYF
V: TRBV2; J: TRBJ2-1; length: 17; CDR3: CASSERQGAISYNEQFF
V: TRBV28; J: TRBJ1-5; length: 13; CDR3: CASSRDTYQPQHF
V: TRBV11-3; J: TRBJ2-2; length: 14; CDR3: CASSESVGIGELFF
V: TRBV2; J: TRBJ2-2; length: 14; CDR3: CASRREGNTGELFF